This T cell receptor (beta chain) was sequenced for a study of blood T cell repertoires in COVID-19. Overall study: Sites in the United States, Italy and Spain provided acute and convalescent COVID-19 samples. PBMCs, B-cell-depleted T cells, or T cells provided the cDNA or gDNA that made up the material.

Original data processing: Scientists estimated how many nucleated cells there were by amplifying reference gene primers. Assay: immunoSEQ multiplex PCR; the TCRdb copy retains only in-frame clones and omits some. The V and J calls and clone size are taken from that table; D and trimming were inferred from the DNA. This table holds roughly 130,000 clones, around 80% found once. From germline, CDR1 is LNHDA and CDR2 SQIVND (reference sequence). This CDR3 spans 14 amino acids. Trimming took off 2 bases at V and 4 bases at J, with 12 bases between the two ends. The material sequenced was peripheral blood. The sequence came from an older man with acute or convalescent COVID-19. The chain has TRBV19 and TRBJ2-7; D unclear. This chain's CDR3 is CASSINGYRYEQYF. The DNA for the CDR3 is TGTGCCAGTAGTATAAACGGCTACAGATACGAGCAGTACTTC.